In this sample, the clone carrying this TCR beta chain turned up a few times. V lost 6 bases and J 8 bases, leaving 20 bases between the germline ends. This CDR3 spans 15 amino acids. The authors prepared the TCRbeta library with unique molecular identifiers. TCRdb re-analysed the PCR reads in MiXCR, keeping a single row per CDR3 protein. The sample includes almost 400,000 distinct CDR3 sequences, 20% of them seen just once. The data belong to a study of T-cell reconstitution after alpha-beta-depleted transplantation in children. The chain has TRBV12-3 or TRBV12-4 and TRBJ2-1; D call uncertain. The TCR was taken from a human donor who donated a stem cell graft to a child with acute myeloid leukemia. This specimen was PBMCs from the stem cell graft donor, taken from the stem cell graft. In nucleotides, the CDR3 is TGTGCCAGCAGACCCGACGGTTCTTTCCCCCATGAGCAGTTCTTC. Amino acids: CASRPDGSFPHEQFF.